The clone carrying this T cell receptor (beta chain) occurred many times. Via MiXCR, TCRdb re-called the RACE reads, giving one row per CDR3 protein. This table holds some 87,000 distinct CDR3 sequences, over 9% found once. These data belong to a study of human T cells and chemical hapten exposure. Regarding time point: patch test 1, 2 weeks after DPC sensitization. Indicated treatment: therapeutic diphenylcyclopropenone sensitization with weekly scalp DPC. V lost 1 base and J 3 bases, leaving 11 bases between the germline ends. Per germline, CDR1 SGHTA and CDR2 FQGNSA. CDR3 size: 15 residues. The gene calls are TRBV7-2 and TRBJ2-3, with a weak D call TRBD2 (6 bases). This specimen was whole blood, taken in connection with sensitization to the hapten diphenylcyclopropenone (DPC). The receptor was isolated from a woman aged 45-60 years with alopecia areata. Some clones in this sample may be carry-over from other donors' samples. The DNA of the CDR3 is TGTGCCAGCAGCTTAGACGGGAGCTGGACAGATACGCAGTATTTT. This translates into CASSLDGSWTDTQYF. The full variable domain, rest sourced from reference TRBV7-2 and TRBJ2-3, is GAGVSQSPSNKVTEKGKDVELRCDPISGHTALYWYRQSLGQGLEFLIYFQGNSAPDKSGLPSDRFSAERTGGSVSTLTIQRTQQEDSAVYLCASSLDGSWTDTQYFGPGTRLTVL.